This T cell receptor beta chain was obtained from a study of T cell responses to AZD1222 COVID-19 vaccine. A word on this clone: Its target is unknown.

Produced via immunoSEQ multiplex PCR; TCRdb's table is partial and in-frame only. This table holds about 150,000 clones, roughly 90% found once. Study findings and constraints: Baseline serology detected seropositivity in only 5 or 6 AZD1222 recipients. CD4 TCRs associated with vaccination spanned spike, dominating at 160-218 and 743-854.

Trimming removed 5 bases from V and 1 base from J, with 15 bases in between. Per germline, CDR1 SNHLY and CDR2 FYNNEI. The CDR3 runs 17 residues. The source is an adult who received the AZD1222 COVID-19 vaccine. The chain carries TRBV2 and TRBJ2-6; D gene uncertain. This material consisted of peripheral blood, taken 28 days after the second AZD1222 dose. Here the CDR3 reads CASSNSRFLSGANVLTF. The CDR3 DNA reads as TGTGCCAGCAGTAACTCGAGATTTCTGTCTGGGGCCAACGTCCTGACTTTC.